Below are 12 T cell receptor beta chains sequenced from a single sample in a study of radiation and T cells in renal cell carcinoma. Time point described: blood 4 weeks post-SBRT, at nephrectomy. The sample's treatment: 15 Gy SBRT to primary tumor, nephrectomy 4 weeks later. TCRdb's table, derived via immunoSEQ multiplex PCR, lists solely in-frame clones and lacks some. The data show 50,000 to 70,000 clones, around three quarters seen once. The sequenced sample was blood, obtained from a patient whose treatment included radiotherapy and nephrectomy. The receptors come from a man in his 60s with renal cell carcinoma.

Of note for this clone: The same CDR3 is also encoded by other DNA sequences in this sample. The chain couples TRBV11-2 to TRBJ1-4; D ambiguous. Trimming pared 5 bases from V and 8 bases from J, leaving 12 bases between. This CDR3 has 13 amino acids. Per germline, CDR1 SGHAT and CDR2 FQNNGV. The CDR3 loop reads CASSLRIEEKLFF. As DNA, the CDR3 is TGTGCCAGCAGCCTAAGGATCGAAGAAAAACTGTTTTTT.

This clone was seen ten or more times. For the CDR3, the DNA is TGTGCCTGGAGTGTCGGCAGTAACACTGAAGCTTTCTTT. Amino acid sequence: CAWSVGSNTEAFF. The chain is built from TRBV30 and TRBJ1-1; D remains ambiguous. CDR1 is GTSNPN and CDR2 is SVGIG in the germline V gene (reference sequence). The CDR3 is made up of 13 amino acids. Trimming shortened V by 0 bases and J by 2 bases, and 7 bases separated the two germline ends.

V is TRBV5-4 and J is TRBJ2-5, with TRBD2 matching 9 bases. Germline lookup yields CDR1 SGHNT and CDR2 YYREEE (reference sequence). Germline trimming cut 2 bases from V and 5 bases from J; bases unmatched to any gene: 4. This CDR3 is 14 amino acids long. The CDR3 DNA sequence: TGTGCCAGCAGCTTCGCGGGAGGGGGGGAGACCCAGTACTTC. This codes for CASSFAGGGETQYF.

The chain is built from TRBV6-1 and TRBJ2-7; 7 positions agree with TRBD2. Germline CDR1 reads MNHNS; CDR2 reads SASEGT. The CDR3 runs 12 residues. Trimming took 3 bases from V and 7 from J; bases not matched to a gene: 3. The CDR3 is CASSDWREEQYV. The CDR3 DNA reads TGTGCCAGCAGTGACTGGCGGGAGGAGCAGTACGTC.

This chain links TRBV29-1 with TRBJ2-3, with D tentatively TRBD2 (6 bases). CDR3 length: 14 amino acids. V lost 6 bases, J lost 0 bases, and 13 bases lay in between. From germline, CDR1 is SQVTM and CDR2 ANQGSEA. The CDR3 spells CSVPGSGSTDTQYF. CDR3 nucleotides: TGCAGCGTCCCGGGCAGCGGGAGCACAGATACGCAGTATTTT.

CDR3 in amino acids: CASSLTTTTEAFF. The CDR3 DNA follows: TGTGCCAGCAGCTTAACGACAACCACTGAAGCTTTCTTT. The V and J genes are TRBV7-9 and TRBJ1-1; D not resolved. Deletions cut 2 bases from V and 4 bases from J, with 8 bases between. Germline V gene sequence: CDR1 SEHNR, CDR2 FQNEAQ (reference sequence). The length of the CDR3 is 13 residues.

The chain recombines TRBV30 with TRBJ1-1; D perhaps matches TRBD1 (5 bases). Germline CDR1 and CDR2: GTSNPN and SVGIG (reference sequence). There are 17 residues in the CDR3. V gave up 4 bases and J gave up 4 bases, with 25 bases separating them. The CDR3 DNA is TGTGCCTGGAACCTAGGAAGGGGTGCCCTTTACGGCACTGAAGCTTTCTTT. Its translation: CAWNLGRGALYGTEAFF. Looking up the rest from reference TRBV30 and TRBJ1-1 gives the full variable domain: SQTIHQWPATLVQPVGSPLSLECTVEGTSNPNLYWYRQAAGRGLQLLFYSVGIGQISSEVPQNLSASRPQDRQFILSSKKLLLSDSGFYLCAWNLGRGALYGTEAFFGQGTRLTVV.

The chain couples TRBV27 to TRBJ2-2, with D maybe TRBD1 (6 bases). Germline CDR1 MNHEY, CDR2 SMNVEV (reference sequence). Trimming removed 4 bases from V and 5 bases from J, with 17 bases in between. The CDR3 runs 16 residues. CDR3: CASSSGPTRGTGELFF. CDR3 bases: TGTGCCAGCAGTTCCGGACCCACGAGGGGGACCGGGGAGCTGTTTTTT.

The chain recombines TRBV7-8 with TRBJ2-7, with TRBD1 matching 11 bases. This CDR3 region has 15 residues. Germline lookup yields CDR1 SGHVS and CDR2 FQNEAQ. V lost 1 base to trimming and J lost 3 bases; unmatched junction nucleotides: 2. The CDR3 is CASSLGTGGYYEQYV. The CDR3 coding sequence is TGTGCCAGCAGCTTAGGGACAGGGGGCTACTACGAGCAGTACGTC.

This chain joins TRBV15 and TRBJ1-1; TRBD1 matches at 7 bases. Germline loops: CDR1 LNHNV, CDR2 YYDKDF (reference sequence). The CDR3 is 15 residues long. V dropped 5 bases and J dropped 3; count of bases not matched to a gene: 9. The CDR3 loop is CATSLRGGPDTEAFF. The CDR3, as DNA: TGTGCCACCAGCCTCAGGGGGGGGCCGGACACTGAAGCTTTCTTT.

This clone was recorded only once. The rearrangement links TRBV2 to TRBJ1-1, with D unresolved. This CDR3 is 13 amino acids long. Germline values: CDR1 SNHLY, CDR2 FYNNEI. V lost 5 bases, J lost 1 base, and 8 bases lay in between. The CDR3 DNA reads TGTGCCAGCAGTCGACATGGGAACACTGAAGCTTTCTTT. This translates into CASSRHGNTEAFF.

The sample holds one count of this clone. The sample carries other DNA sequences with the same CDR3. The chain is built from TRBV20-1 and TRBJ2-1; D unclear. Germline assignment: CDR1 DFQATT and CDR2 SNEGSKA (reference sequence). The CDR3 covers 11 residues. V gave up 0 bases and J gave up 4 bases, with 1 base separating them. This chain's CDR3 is CSARDYNEQFF. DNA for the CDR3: TGCAGTGCTAGAGATTACAATGAGCAGTTCTTC.